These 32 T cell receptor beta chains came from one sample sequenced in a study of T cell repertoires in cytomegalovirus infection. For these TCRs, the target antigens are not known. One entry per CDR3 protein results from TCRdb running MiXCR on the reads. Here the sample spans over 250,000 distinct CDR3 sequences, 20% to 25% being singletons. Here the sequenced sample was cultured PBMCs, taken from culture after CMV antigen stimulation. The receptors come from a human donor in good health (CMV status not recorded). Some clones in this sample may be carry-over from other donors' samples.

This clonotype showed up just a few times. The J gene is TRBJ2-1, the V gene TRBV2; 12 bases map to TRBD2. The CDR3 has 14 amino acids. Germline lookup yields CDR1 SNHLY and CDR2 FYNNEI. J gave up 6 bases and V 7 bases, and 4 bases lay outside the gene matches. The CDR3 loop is CASTPTSGSNEQFF. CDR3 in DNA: TGTGCCAGCACTCCGACTAGCGGGAGCAATGAGCAGTTCTTC. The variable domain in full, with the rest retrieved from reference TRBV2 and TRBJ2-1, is EPEVTQTPSHQVTQMGQEVILRCVPISNHLYFYWYRQILGQKVEFLVSFYNNEISEKSEIFDDQFSVERPDGSNFTLKIRSTKLEDSAMYFCASTPTSGSNEQFFGPGTRLTVL.

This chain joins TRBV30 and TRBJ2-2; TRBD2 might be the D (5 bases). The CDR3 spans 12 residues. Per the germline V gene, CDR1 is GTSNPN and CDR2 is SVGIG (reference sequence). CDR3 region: CASNSRAGELFF. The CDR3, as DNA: TGTGCGAGCAACTCGAGGGCCGGGGAGCTGTTTTTT. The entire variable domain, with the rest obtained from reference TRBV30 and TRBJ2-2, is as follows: SQTIHQWPATLVQPVGSPLSLECTVEGTSNPNLYWYRQAAGRGLQLLFYSVGIGQISSEVPQNLSASRPQDRQFILSSKKLLLSDSGFYLCASNSRAGELFFGEGSRLTVL.

Here the CDR3 DNA reads TGTGCCAGCAGCCCGGACTCGGGCTCCTACAATGAGCAGTTCTTC. This translates into CASSPDSGSYNEQFF. The chain recombines TRBV7-2 with TRBJ2-1, with D maybe TRBD2 (5 bases). Germline CDR1 reads SGHTA; CDR2 reads FQGNSA. V shed 5 bases and J shed 0 bases, with 11 bases lying between them. The CDR3 is 15 amino acids.

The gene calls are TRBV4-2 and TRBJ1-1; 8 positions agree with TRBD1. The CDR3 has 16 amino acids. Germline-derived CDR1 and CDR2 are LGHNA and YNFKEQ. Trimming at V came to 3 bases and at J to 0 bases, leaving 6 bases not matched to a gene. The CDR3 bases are TGTGCCAGCAGCCAGGTTCCGGGACAGGTGAACACTGAAGCTTTCTTT. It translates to CASSQVPGQVNTEAFF.

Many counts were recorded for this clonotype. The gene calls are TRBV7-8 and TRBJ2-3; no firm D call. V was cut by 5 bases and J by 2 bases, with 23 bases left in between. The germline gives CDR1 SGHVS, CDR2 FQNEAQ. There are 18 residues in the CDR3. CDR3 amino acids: CASSVPLWADPPTDTQYF. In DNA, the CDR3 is TGTGCCAGCAGCGTACCTCTTTGGGCAGACCCACCCACAGATACGCAGTATTTT.

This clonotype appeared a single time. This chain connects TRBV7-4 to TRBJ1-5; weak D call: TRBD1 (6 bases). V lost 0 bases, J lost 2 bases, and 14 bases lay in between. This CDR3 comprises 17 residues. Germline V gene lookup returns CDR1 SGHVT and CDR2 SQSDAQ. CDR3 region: CASSLAGAGAGNQPQHF. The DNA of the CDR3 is TGTGCCAGCAGCTTAGCGGGCGCAGGGGCTGGCAATCAGCCCCAGCATTTT.

The CDR3 reads CASTPRGGDEQFF. The DNA of the CDR3 is TGTGCCAGCACCCCTAGGGGGGGAGATGAGCAGTTCTTC. V and J are TRBV5-4 and TRBJ2-1; D possibly corresponds to TRBD2 (7 bases). Germline assignment: CDR1 SGHNT and CDR2 YYREEE (reference sequence). V shed 6 bases and J shed 8 bases, with 15 bases lying between them. CDR3 size: 13 residues.

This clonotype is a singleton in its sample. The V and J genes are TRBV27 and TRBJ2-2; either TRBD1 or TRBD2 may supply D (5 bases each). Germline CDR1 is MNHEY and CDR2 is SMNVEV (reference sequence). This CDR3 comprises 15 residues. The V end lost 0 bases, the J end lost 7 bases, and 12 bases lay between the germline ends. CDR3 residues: CASSLSWGSHGELFF. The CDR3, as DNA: TGTGCCAGCAGTTTATCTTGGGGGTCTCACGGGGAGCTGTTTTTT.

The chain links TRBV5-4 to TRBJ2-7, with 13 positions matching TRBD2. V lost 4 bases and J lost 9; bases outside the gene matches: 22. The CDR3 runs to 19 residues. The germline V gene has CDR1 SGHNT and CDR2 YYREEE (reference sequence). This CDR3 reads CASSRRTSGSSPALARQYF. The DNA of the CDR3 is TGTGCCAGCAGCCGCCGGACTAGCGGGAGTTCCCCGGCCCTTGCGAGGCAGTACTTC.

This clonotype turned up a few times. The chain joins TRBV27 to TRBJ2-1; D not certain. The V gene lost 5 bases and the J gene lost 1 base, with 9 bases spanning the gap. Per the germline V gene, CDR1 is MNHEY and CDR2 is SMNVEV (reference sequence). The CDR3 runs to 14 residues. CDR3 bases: TGTGCCAGCAGTCCTGCTAGGTCCTACAATGAGCAGTTCTTC. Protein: CASSPARSYNEQFF.

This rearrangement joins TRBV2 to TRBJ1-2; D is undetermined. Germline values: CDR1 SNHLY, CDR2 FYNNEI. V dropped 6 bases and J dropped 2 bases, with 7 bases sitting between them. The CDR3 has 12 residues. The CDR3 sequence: CASSLENYGYTF. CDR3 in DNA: TGTGCCAGCAGCCTTGAGAACTATGGCTACACCTTC.

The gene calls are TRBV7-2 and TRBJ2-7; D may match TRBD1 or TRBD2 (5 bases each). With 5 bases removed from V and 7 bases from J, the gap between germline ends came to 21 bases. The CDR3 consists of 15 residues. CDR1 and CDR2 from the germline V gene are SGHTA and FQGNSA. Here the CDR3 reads CASSQIPGPRGEQYF. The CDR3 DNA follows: TGTGCCAGCAGCCAGATCCCGGGACCCCGTGGTGAGCAGTACTTC.

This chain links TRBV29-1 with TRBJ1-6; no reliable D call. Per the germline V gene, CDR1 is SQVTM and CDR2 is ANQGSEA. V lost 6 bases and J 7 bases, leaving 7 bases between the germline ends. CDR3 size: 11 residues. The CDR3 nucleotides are TGCAGCGTAATGGACAATTCACCCCTCCACTTT. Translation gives CSVMDNSPLHF.

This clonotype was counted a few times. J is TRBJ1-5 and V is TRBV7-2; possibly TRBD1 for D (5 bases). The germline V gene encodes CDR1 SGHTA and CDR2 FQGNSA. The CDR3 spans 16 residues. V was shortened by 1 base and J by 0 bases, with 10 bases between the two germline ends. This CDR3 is CASSLDTGGSNQPQHF. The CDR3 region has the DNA TGTGCCAGCAGCTTAGATACCGGGGGTAGCAATCAGCCCCAGCATTTT.

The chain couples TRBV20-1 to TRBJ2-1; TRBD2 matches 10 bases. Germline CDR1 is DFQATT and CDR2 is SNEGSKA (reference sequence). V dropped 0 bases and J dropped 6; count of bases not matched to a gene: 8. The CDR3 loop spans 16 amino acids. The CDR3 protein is CSARDPSGGPINEQFF. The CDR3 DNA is TGCAGTGCTAGAGATCCTAGCGGGGGACCAATCAATGAGCAGTTCTTC.

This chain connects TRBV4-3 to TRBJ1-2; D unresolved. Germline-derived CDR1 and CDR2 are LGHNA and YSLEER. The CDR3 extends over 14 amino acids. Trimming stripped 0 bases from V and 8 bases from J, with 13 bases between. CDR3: CASSQETVGLGYTF. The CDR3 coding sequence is TGCGCCAGCAGCCAAGAAACCGTAGGGTTAGGCTACACCTTC.

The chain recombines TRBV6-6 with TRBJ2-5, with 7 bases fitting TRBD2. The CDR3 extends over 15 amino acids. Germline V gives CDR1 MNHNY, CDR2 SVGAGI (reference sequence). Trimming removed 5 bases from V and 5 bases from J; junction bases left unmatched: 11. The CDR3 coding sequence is TGTGCCAGCAGTGAGGGAGGGGACCGGTCGGAGACCCAGTACTTC. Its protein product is CASSEGGDRSETQYF.

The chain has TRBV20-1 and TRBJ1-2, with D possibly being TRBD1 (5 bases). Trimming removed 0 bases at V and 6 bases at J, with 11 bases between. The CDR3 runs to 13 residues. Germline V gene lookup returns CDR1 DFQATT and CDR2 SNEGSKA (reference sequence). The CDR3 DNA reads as TGCAGTGCTAGAGATCAGGGAATCCATGGCTACACCTTC. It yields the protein CSARDQGIHGYTF.

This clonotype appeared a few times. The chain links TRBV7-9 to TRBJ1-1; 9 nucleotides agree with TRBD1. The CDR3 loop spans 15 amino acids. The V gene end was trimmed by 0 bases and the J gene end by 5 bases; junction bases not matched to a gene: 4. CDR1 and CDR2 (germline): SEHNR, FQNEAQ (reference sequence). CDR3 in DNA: TGTGCCAGCAGCTTAGCTGGACAGGGGAGGACTGAAGCTTTCTTT. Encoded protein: CASSLAGQGRTEAFF.

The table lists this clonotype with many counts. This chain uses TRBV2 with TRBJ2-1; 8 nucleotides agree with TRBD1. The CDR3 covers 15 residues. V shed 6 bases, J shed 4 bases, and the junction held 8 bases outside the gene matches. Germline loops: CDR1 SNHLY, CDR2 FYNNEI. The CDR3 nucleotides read TGTGCCAGCAGGCCCCGGGACAGGCGATACAATGAGCAGTTCTTC. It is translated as CASRPRDRRYNEQFF. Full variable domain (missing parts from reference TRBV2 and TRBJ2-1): EPEVTQTPSHQVTQMGQEVILRCVPISNHLYFYWYRQILGQKVEFLVSFYNNEISEKSEIFDDQFSVERPDGSNFTLKIRSTKLEDSAMYFCASRPRDRRYNEQFFGPGTRLTVL.

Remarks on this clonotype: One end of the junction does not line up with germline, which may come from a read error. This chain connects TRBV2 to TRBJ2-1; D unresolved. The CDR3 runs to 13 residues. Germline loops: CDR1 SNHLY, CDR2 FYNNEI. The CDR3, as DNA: TGTGCCAGCTGTGAGCGAGGCTACAATGAGCAGTTCTTC. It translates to CASCERGYNEQFF. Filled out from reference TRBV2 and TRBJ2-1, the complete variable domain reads EPEVTQTPSHQVTQMGQEVILRCVPISNHLYFYWYRQILGQKVEFLVSFYNNEISEKSEIFDDQFSVERPDGSNFTLKIRSTKLEDSAMYFCASCERGYNEQFFGPGTRLTVL.

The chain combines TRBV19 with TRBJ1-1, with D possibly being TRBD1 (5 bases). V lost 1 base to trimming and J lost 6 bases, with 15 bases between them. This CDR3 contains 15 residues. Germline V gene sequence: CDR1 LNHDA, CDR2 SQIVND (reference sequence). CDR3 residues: CASSIVTGSGSEAFF. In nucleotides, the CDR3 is TGTGCCAGTAGTATAGTAACAGGTAGCGGATCTGAAGCTTTCTTT.

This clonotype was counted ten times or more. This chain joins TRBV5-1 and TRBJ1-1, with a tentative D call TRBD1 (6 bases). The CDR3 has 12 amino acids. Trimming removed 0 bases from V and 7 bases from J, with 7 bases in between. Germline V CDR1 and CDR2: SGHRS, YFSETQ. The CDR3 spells CASSLARGEAFF. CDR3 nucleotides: TGCGCCAGCAGCTTGGCCAGGGGTGAAGCTTTCTTT.

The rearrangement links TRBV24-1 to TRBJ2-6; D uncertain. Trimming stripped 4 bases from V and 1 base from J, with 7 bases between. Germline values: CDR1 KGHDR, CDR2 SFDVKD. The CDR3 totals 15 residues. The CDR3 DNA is TGTGCCACCAGTGACCCCCGGTCTGGGGCCAACGTCCTGACTTTC. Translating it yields CATSDPRSGANVLTF.

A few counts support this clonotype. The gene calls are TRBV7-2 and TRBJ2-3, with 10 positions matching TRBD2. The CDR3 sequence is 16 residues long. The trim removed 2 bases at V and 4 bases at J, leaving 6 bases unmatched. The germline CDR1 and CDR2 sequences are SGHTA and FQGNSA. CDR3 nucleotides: TGTGCCAGCAGCTTAATGAGCGGGAGGGGATCAGATACGCAGTATTTT. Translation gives CASSLMSGRGSDTQYF.

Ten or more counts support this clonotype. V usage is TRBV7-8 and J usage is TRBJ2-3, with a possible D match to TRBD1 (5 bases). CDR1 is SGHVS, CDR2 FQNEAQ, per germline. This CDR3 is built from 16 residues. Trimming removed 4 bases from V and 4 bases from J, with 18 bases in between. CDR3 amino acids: CASSSSNPGFSDTQYF. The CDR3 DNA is TGTGCCAGCAGCTCTAGTAATCCAGGGTTTTCAGATACGCAGTATTTT.

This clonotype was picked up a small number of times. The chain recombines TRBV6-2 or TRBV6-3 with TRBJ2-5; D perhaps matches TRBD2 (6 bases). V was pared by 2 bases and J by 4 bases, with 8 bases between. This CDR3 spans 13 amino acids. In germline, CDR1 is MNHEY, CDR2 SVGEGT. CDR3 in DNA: TGTGCCAGCAGTTACGGGGGAGGAGAGACCCAGTACTTC. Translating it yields CASSYGGGETQYF.

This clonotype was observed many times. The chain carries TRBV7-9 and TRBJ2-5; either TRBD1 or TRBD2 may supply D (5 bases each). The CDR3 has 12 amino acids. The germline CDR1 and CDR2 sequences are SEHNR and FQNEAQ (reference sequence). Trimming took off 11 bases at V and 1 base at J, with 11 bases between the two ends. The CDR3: CASGRSQETQYF. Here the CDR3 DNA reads TGTGCCTCGGGGCGTTCCCAAGAGACCCAGTACTTC.

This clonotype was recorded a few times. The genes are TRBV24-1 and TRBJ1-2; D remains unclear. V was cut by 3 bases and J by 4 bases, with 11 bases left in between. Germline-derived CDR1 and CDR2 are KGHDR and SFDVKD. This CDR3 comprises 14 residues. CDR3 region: CATSDPPAAYGYTF. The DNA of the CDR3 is TGTGCCACCAGTGATCCCCCGGCAGCCTATGGCTACACCTTC.

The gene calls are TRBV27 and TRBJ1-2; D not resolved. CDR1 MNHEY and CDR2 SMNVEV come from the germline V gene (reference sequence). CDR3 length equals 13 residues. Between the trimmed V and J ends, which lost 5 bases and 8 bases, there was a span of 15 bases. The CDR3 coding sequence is TGTGCCAGCAGTCCGCTAGCAGGAGAGGGCTACACCTTC. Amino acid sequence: CASSPLAGEGYTF.

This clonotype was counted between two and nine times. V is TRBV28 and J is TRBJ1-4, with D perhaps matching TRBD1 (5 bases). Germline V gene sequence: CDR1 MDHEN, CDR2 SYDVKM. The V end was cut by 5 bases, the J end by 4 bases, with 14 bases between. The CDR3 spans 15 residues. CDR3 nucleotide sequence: TGTGCCAGCAGTGGGGCGGGCAGGGATAATGAAAAACTGTTTTTT. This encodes CASSGAGRDNEKLFF.

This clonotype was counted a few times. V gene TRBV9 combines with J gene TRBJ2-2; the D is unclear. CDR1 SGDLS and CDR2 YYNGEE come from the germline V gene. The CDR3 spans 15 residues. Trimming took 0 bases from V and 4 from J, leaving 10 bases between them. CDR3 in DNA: TGTGCCAGCAGCGTAGGGGTCCCGGGCACCGGGGAGCTGTTTTTT. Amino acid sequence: CASSVGVPGTGELFF.